This paragraph covers one T cell receptor beta chain sequence. This specimen belongs to a study of T cell responses to AZD1222 COVID-19 vaccine. Unmatched junction bases numbered 10, after V lost 6 bases and J lost 2 bases. Germline-derived CDR1 and CDR2 are MDHEN and SYDVKM. The CDR3 is 15 residues long. TCRdb's table, derived via immunoSEQ multiplex PCR, lists solely in-frame clones and lacks some. The sample shows some 100,000 clones, approximately 91% of them seen only once. The TCR originated in an adult in good health. The material was peripheral blood, obtained on day 0 of AZD1222 vaccination. The gene calls are TRBV28 and TRBJ2-7; 7 bases align to TRBD1. The CDR3 DNA sequence: TGTGCCAGCAGCCGATCTCAGGGGGTGGCCTACGAGCAGTACTTC. Amino acid sequence: CASSRSQGVAYEQYF.